This T cell receptor (beta chain) was observed in a study of T-cell reconstitution after alpha-beta-depleted transplantation in children (dated by TCRdb to 2016 to 2017). About the full investigation: Using TCR repertoire profiling, the study quantitatively followed how T-cell immune reconstitution unfolded in children after TCRalphabeta/CD19-depleted allogeneic hematopoietic cell transplantation.

Library preparation employed PCR. These reads were obtained on an Illumina HiSeq 2500. TCR library preparation used molecular barcoding, with unique molecular identifiers applied to normalize quantification of the TCRbeta repertoire. TCRdb ran its own pipeline on the public reads, namely fastp trimming at Q25 and MiXCR clone calling, and kept in-frame beta chains. Rows with a matching CDR3 protein are joined into one entry that keeps the most common DNA and genes. A total of 450,000 to 550,000 distinct CDR3 sequences appear in this sample, about 10% of them only once. Around 15% of the sample goes to the ten largest clones. The sample's treatment or condition label, in plain terms: allogeneic hematopoietic cell transplantation with graft depleted of TCRalphabeta T cells and CD19 B cells. The children who served as transplant recipients had been given grafts of TCRalphabeta/CD19-depleted allogeneic hematopoietic cells.

Here is what the overall study found, with its caveats: Apparently early alphabetaT-cell count recovery about two months after transplant reportedly relied on only several hundred rapidly expanded clones derived from non-depleted graft cells. Hyperexpanded clone frequencies declined over subsequent months; after one year, T-cell counts and TCRbeta diversity were mostly attributed to newly produced T cells. In some patients, the high TCRbeta diversity seen at day 60 was put down to recipient T cells and intrathymic progenitors that had survived conditioning.

Worth noting for this clonotype: Its antigen target is currently unknown. There are no base qualities to consult, and no much larger clone falls within one base.

This clonotype originated in a female patient aged 2-10 years who had a stem cell transplant for aplastic anemia, so the T cells may come from the graft donor. The sequencing here drew on PBMCs, mostly from graft donor cells, taken 180 days after TCRalphabeta/CD19-depleted stem cell transplant.

The CDR3 amino acid sequence is: CAWSARQGGYTDTQYF. The nucleotide sequence is given as TGTGCCTGGAGTGCCCGACAGGGTGGATACACAGATACGCAGTATTTT. Recombination connected TRBV30 to TRBJ2-3; 7 middle bases align to TRBD1. The CDR3 sequence holds 16 residues, the cysteine and phenylalanine included. Only the CDR3 region is kept as DNA, spanning 48 bases read in frame from base 1. V trim: 1 base; J trim: 2 bases; unmatched bases: 9. The germline V gene encodes CDR1 GTSNPN and CDR2 SVGIG (reference sequence). The CDR3, completed at both ends by the reference TRBV30 and TRBJ2-3 genes, gives the full variable domain SQTIHQWPATLVQPVGSPLSLECTVEGTSNPNLYWYRQAAGRGLQLLFYSVGIGQISSEVPQNLSASRPQDRQFILSSKKLLLSDSGFYLCAWSARQGGYTDTQYFGPGTRLTVL.